The 19 T cell receptor beta chains reported below all come from one sample, sequenced in a study of blood T cells in healthy people across ages. A second PCR, run for roughly 7 to 11 cycles, used a sample-barcoded 5' primer plus a J-beta primer mix. One entry per CDR3 protein results from TCRdb running MiXCR on the 5' RACE reads. The table lists around 500,000 distinct CDR3 sequences, around 27% of them singletons. The data also belong to a second study, concerning T cells of mothers and their children.

Sequencing used blood. These receptors were obtained from a boy aged 2-9 years in good health.

V gene TRBV2 combines with J gene TRBJ1-6; 10 bases fit TRBD1. V was clipped by 8 bases and J by 10 bases; unmatched bases: 5. CDR1 and CDR2 (germline): SNHLY, FYNNEI. The CDR3 is 13 residues long. The DNA of the CDR3 is TGTGCCAGCTACGGACAGGGGGACTCACCCCTCCACTTT. Its translation: CASYGQGDSPLHF.

The V gene is TRBV30, the J gene TRBJ1-5; D is possibly TRBD1 (6 bases). The CDR3 has 12 amino acids. The V end was cut by 7 bases, the J end by 6 bases, with 13 bases between. CDR1 and CDR2 (germline): GTSNPN, SVGIG (reference sequence). The CDR3 sequence: CAYQQGGQPQHF. The CDR3 nucleotides read TGTGCCTACCAACAGGGCGGTCAGCCCCAGCATTTT.

This clonotype appeared a few times. The chain employs TRBV5-8 and TRBJ2-1; 8 bases are shared with TRBD2. This CDR3 has 17 amino acids. Germline assignment: CDR1 SGHTS and CDR2 YDEGEE. V trimming: 0 bases; J trimming: 3 bases; junction bases outside the gene matches: 8. The CDR3 nucleotides are TGTGCCAGCAGCTTGGGAAGCGGGAGAGTTTTCTACAATGAGCAGTTCTTC. Translated: CASSLGSGRVFYNEQFF.

The chain uses TRBV10-3 and TRBJ2-2; weak D call: TRBD2 (6 bases). Germline assignment: CDR1 ENHRY and CDR2 SYGVKD. This CDR3 region has 18 residues. Trimming pared 0 bases from V and 6 bases from J, leaving 20 bases between. The CDR3 region is CAISESKRLVLGAGELFF. CDR3 bases: TGTGCCATCAGTGAGTCGAAGAGACTAGTTTTGGGGGCCGGGGAGCTGTTTTTT.

The DNA of the CDR3 is TGTGCCAGCAGTGAAGTGGAGGGGGCGGAGACCCAGTACTTC. Residues: CASSEVEGAETQYF. The chain recombines TRBV25-1 with TRBJ2-5; TRBD1 might be the D (7 bases). The V and J ends lost 2 bases and 5 bases respectively, with 12 bases between them. The CDR3 has 14 residues. The germline gives CDR1 MGHDK, CDR2 SYGVNS.

The rearrangement uses TRBV7-2 and TRBJ2-7; 12 nucleotides match TRBD2. Losses at the gene ends were 0 bases for V and 4 bases for J; bases not matched to a gene: 7. CDR3 size: 17 residues. CDR1 and CDR2 (germline): SGHTA, FQGNSA. The CDR3 region has the DNA TGTGCCAGCAGCTTAGCTCTAGCGGGAGGGCCGGGTTACGAGCAGTACTTC. Protein product: CASSLALAGGPGYEQYF.

As to this clonotype: A read error may account for a junction end that differs from germline. V and J are TRBV12-3 or TRBV12-4 and TRBJ2-1, with TRBD1 as a possible D gene (6 bases). The CDR3 extends over 15 amino acids. CDR3 sequence (DNA): TGTGCCGGCAGTTTGGGGGCAGGCTCCTACAATGAGCAGTTCTTC. This sequence encodes CAGSLGAGSYNEQFF.

The J gene is TRBJ2-3, the V gene TRBV20-1; a possible D gene is TRBD2 (6 bases). Germline V gene lookup returns CDR1 DFQATT and CDR2 SNEGSKA (reference sequence). V lost 3 bases to trimming and J lost 2 bases, with 15 bases between them. This CDR3 region has 15 residues. The CDR3 here is CSARPRDSHTDTQYF. In DNA, the CDR3 is TGCAGTGCTAGGCCCCGGGACTCTCACACAGATACGCAGTATTTT.

This chain uses TRBV7-9 with TRBJ1-1; no clear D. V was cut by 3 bases and J by 1 base, with 9 bases left in between. Germline CDR1 and CDR2: SEHNR and FQNEAQ (reference sequence). This CDR3 is 14 amino acids long. For the CDR3, the DNA is TGTGCCAGCAGCTTGACGGCTAAGAACACTGAAGCTTTCTTT. The encoded protein is CASSLTAKNTEAFF.

This clonotype was seen a few times. This chain uses TRBV6-2 or TRBV6-3 with TRBJ2-5, with 10 nucleotides matching TRBD2. The germline CDR1 and CDR2 sequences are MNHEY and SVGEGT. After removal of 0 bases from V and 3 bases from J, the junction contained 10 bases not matched to a gene. The CDR3 is 18 residues long. CDR3 nucleotides: TGTGCCAGCAGTTACTCGGCGTTGTCTAGCGGGGGTAAAGAGACCCAGTACTTC. Translated, it gives CASSYSALSSGGKETQYF.

V and J are TRBV9 and TRBJ2-5; D ambiguous. The germline V gene encodes CDR1 SGDLS and CDR2 YYNGEE. Trimming took 0 bases from V and 1 from J, leaving 10 bases between them. This CDR3 has 15 residues. This chain's CDR3 is CASSVGPAVQETQYF. In nucleotides, the CDR3 is TGTGCCAGCAGCGTAGGCCCTGCGGTCCAAGAGACCCAGTACTTC. The full variable domain, its missing parts supplied by reference TRBV9 and TRBJ2-5, is DSGVTQTPKHLITATGQRVTLRCSPRSGDLSVYWYQQSLDQGLQFLIQYYNGEERAKGNILERFSAQQFPDLHSELNLSSLELGDSALYFCASSVGPAVQETQYFGPGTRLLVL.

In regard to this clonotype: This sequence may be a read error, since a much larger clone differs from it by one base. As the CDR3 is not closed by the conserved phenylalanine or tryptophan, this likely results from a read error. V and J are TRBV11-2 and TRBJ1-6, with 7 bases lining up with TRBD1. With 5 bases clipped from V and 6 bases from J, the junction kept 4 bases outside the gene matches. Germline loops: CDR1 SGHAT, CDR2 FQNNGV. The CDR3 is 14 amino acids. The CDR3, as DNA: TGTGCCAGCAGCCCGGGGACAGTTAATTCACCCCTCCACCTT. As protein: CASSPGTVNSPLHL.

CDR3 amino acids: CASSIGDGYEQYV. As DNA, the CDR3 is TGTGCCAGCTCAATCGGAGACGGATACGAGCAGTACGTC. The chain is built from TRBV18 and TRBJ2-7, with no clear D. The CDR3 is 13 amino acids. From germline, CDR1 is KGHSH and CDR2 LQKENI. Trimming removed 5 bases at V and 4 bases at J, with 12 bases between.

The chain recombines TRBV19 with TRBJ2-5; 10 positions agree with TRBD2. J gave up 1 base and V 5 bases, and 4 bases lay outside the gene matches. The length of the CDR3 is 15 residues. Germline V lookup: CDR1 LNHDA, CDR2 SQIVND (reference sequence). CDR3 residues: CASSPWTSGQETQYF. The CDR3 DNA is TGTGCCAGTAGTCCGTGGACTAGCGGCCAAGAGACCCAGTACTTC.

This chain joins TRBV29-1 and TRBJ2-7, with D unresolved. Germline V gives CDR1 SQVTM, CDR2 ANQGSEA. V lost 7 bases and J lost 3, with 10 bases in between. CDR3 length: 11 residues. The CDR3, as DNA: TGCAGCGCCAAATCAGGCTACGAGCAGTACTTC. It translates to CSAKSGYEQYF.

Concerning this clonotype itself: One end of the junction varies from germline; a read error may be responsible. The CDR3 reads CASSLELPGAPTEASF. CDR3 DNA sequence: TGTGCCAGCAGTTTGGAGCTACCGGGGGCGCCAACTGAAGCTTCCTTT. The chain joins TRBV27 to TRBJ1-1, with a possible D match to TRBD1 (6 bases). CDR3 length: 16 amino acids. Germline CDR1 is MNHEY and CDR2 is SMNVEV (reference sequence).

The chain is built from TRBV5-1 and TRBJ2-7, with D maybe TRBD2 (5 bases). This CDR3 has 13 residues. V lost 6 bases and J lost 2, with 12 bases in between. CDR1 and CDR2 (germline): SGHRS, YFSETQ. CDR3 region: CASKGFSAYEQYF. In DNA, the CDR3 is TGCGCCAGCAAGGGTTTTAGCGCCTACGAGCAGTACTTC.

This clonotype was detected once. The CDR3 sequence is CASKGGRGSSYNEQFF. The CDR3 DNA sequence: TGTGCCAGCAAGGGGGGACGGGGAAGCTCCTACAATGAGCAGTTCTTC. This chain joins TRBV3-1 and TRBJ2-1; either TRBD1 or TRBD2 may supply D (6 bases each). CDR1 and CDR2 from the germline V gene are LGHDT and YNNKEL (reference sequence). Trimming shortened V by 7 bases and J by 0 bases, and 16 bases separated the two germline ends. The CDR3 has 16 residues.

This clonotype was found a few times. This chain links TRBV4-3 with TRBJ2-6; TRBD1 might be the D (5 bases). Trimming pared 1 base from V and 4 bases from J, leaving 8 bases between. CDR1 LGHNA and CDR2 YSLEER come from the germline V gene. The CDR3 has 15 amino acids. DNA for the CDR3: TGCGCCAGCAGCCAAGCAGGGATCGGGGCCAACGTCCTGACTTTC. Amino acid sequence: CASSQAGIGANVLTF.